These T cell receptor beta chains were read from a single sample in a study of T cell repertoires in cytomegalovirus infection. The antigens of these receptors remain unknown. Using its own MiXCR run on the reads, TCRdb lists one record per CDR3 protein. The data contain around 800,000 distinct CDR3 sequences, over 25% of them singletons. The sequencing used cultured CD8+ T cells from PBMCs, collected from culture after CMV antigen stimulation. The source is a human donor in good health (CMV status not recorded). Some clones in this sample may be carry-over from other donors' samples. Both conserved end residues are part of each CDR3. D genes are given only for firm matches. Clone size is stated in some rows and not others, as once, few, many or a class when expanded.

.,few,TRBV10-3,TRBJ1-6,15,CAISESDGRSSPLHF,TGTGCCATCAGTGAGTCCGACGGGCGCAGTTCACCCCTCCACTTT
.,.,TRBV19,TRBJ2-1,19,CASSTLSLRGPQFYNEQFF,TGTGCCAGTAGTACTCTCAGTCTGCGGGGGCCACAGTTCTACAATGAGCAGTTCTTC
TRBD2,many,TRBV7-9,TRBJ2-5,14,CASSQLAGEETQYF,TGTGCCAGCAGCCAACTAGCGGGGGAAGAGACCCAGTACTTC
TRBD2,few,TRBV12-3/TRBV12-4,TRBJ2-1,16,CASRRGAGQAQYEQFF,TGTGCCAGCAGGCGGGGGGCGGGACAAGCACAATATGAGCAGTTCTTC
.,once,TRBV2,TRBJ1-1,11,CASTGYTEAFF,TGTGCCAGCACGGGATACACTGAAGCTTTCTTT
TRBD1,.,TRBV12-5,TRBJ2-2,16,CASGFGGQGTAGELFF,TGTGCTAGTGGTTTTGGGGGACAGGGAACTGCCGGGGAGCTGTTTTTT
.,many,TRBV7-6,TRBJ2-1,16,CASSQVAGAYFNEQFF,TGTGCCAGCAGCCAGGTGGCGGGGGCCTACTTCAATGAGCAGTTCTTC
.,.,TRBV15,TRBJ2-1,15,CATSRDPGGSHEQFF,TGTGCCACCAGCAGAGATCCAGGGGGGTCTCATGAGCAGTTCTTC
TRBD1,many,TRBV9,TRBJ2-5,16,CASSVIGQGLMETQYF,TGTGCCAGCAGCGTAATCGGACAGGGGCTTATGGAGACCCAGTACTTC
.,.,TRBV2,TRBJ1-1,16,CASSERGDLMNTEAFF,TGTGCCAGCAGTGAACGCGGGGACCTCATGAACACTGAAGCTTTCTTT
.,few,TRBV6-6,TRBJ2-3,15,CASSFVGFAGDTQYF,TGTGCCAGCAGCTTCGTTGGATTTGCGGGAGATACGCAGTATTTT
TRBD1,.,TRBV6-2/TRBV6-3,TRBJ2-2,18,CASSFVLGGQGNTGELFF,TGTGCCAGCAGTTTCGTTCTCGGCGGACAGGGGAACACCGGGGAGCTGTTTTTT
TRBD2,many,TRBV7-2,TRBJ2-3,16,CASSLVSRGVTDTQYF,TGTGCCAGCAGCTTAGTCTCGCGGGGGGTCACAGATACGCAGTATTTT
.,.,TRBV10-3,TRBJ2-2,13,CAISESNAGELFF,TGTGCCATCAGTGAGTCCAATGCCGGGGAGCTGTTTTTT
.,.,TRBV6-2/TRBV6-3,TRBJ2-1,15,CASSYESSLYNEQFF,TGTGCCAGTAGTTACGAGTCGTCTCTCTACAATGAGCAGTTCTTC
.,once,TRBV6-1,TRBJ1-6,14,CASRRGRNNSPLHF,TGTGCCAGCCGTAGGGGTAGGAATAATTCACCCCTCCACTTT
.,.,TRBV7-9,TRBJ2-7,17,CASSTLTPLVYSHEQYF,TGTGCCAGCAGCACCCTGACCCCTCTTGTTTATTCCCACGAGCAGTACTTC
.,.,TRBV6-2/TRBV6-3,TRBJ2-2,16,CASSYSMGANTGELFF,TGTGCCAGCAGTTACTCGATGGGCGCGAACACCGGGGAGCTGTTTTTT
TRBD2,.,TRBV27,TRBJ2-3,17,CASSLNGGGVITDTQYF,TGTGCCAGCAGCCTAAATGGCGGGGGGGTAATAACAGATACGCAGTATTTT
.,.,TRBV7-8,TRBJ1-2,14,CASSLETGDYGYAF,TGTGCCAGCAGCTTAGAAACGGGAGACTATGGCTACGCCTTC
.,.,TRBV29-1,TRBJ1-1,13,CSVSDGSYTEAFF,TGCAGCGTTTCGGACGGATCTTACACTGAAGCTTTCTTT
TRBD1,.,TRBV6-1,TRBJ1-5,15,CASIETGTGNRPQHF,TGTGCCAGCATAGAGACCGGGACAGGGAATAGGCCCCAGCATTTT
.,.,TRBV6-1,TRBJ2-3,16,CASSEAFSPFTDTQYF,TGTGCCAGCAGTGAAGCATTTTCGCCTTTCACAGATACGCAGTATTTT
TRBD2,.,TRBV12-3/TRBV12-4,TRBJ2-1,15,CAGSSGGALYNEQFF,TGTGCCGGATCTAGCGGGGGGGCCTTATACAATGAGCAGTTCTTC
TRBD1,many,TRBV7-2,TRBJ2-7,14,CASSLDRGDYEQYF,TGTGCCAGCAGCTTGGACAGGGGAGACTACGAGCAGTACTTC
TRBD2,few,TRBV6-6,TRBJ2-3,16,CASSPLRGASTDTQYF,TGTGCCAGCAGTCCCCTGCGGGGGGCGAGCACAGATACGCAGTATTTT
.,few,TRBV7-9,TRBJ2-5,14,CASSWEAVQETQYF,TGTGCCAGCAGCTGGGAAGCTGTGCAAGAGACCCAGTACTTC
.,few,TRBV12-5,TRBJ1-3,16,CASGFGAENSGNTIYF,TGTGCTAGTGGTTTTGGGGCGGAAAACTCTGGAAACACCATATATTTT
.,once,TRBV6-2/TRBV6-3,TRBJ2-4,15,CASSPWALAKNIQYF,TGTGCCAGCAGCCCGTGGGCTTTAGCCAAAAACATTCAGTACTTC
.,few,TRBV7-9,TRBJ2-7,12,CASSLPPDEQYF,TGTGCCAGCAGCTTACCGCCAGACGAGCAGTACTTC
.,.,TRBV6-8,TRBJ1-5,17,CASSRFGQHQPNQSQHF,TGTGCCAGCAGTAGATTTGGACAGCATCAACCAAATCAGTCCCAGCATTTT
TRBD2,few,TRBV7-8,TRBJ2-7,16,CASSLEAGLAGYEQYF,TGTGCCAGCAGCTTAGAAGCAGGGCTAGCGGGCTACGAGCAGTACTTC
.,few,TRBV24-1,TRBJ2-5,15,CATSDSRAPQETQYF,TGTGCCACCAGTGATTCGCGGGCCCCCCAAGAGACCCAGTACTTC
.,few,TRBV5-5,TRBJ1-5,15,CASSLRVQDNQPQHF,TGTGCCAGCAGCTTGAGGGTGCAGGACAATCAGCCCCAGCATTTT
.,.,TRBV20-1,TRBJ1-1,14,CSLPAGVVLQEAFF,TGCAGTCTCCCGGCAGGGGTTGTTCTTCAAGAAGCTTTCTTT
.,.,TRBV27,TRBJ2-3,15,CASRPRVGGTDTQYF,TGTGCCAGCAGACCGAGGGTGGGCGGCACAGATACGCAGTATTTT
.,.,TRBV11-2,TRBJ1-1,17,CASSLWKSRKNHTEAFF,TGTGCCAGCAGCTTATGGAAGAGTCGCAAAAACCACACTGAAGCTTTCTTT
.,.,TRBV12-3/TRBV12-4,TRBJ1-1,14,CASTYRVGDTEAFF,TGTGCCAGCACCTACAGGGTGGGGGACACTGAAGCTTTCTTT
TRBD1,few,TRBV9,TRBJ1-1,13,CASSVGDRAPAFF,TGTGCCAGCAGCGTAGGGGACAGGGCCCCAGCTTTCTTT
.,.,TRBV11-2,TRBJ1-2,14,CASSLEGPSGGYTF,TGTGCCAGCAGCTTAGAAGGACCTTCAGGTGGCTACACCTTC
TRBD1,few,TRBV7-3,TRBJ1-4,17,CASSPTGTGRTNEKLFF,TGTGCCAGCAGCCCCACCGGGACAGGGCGAACTAATGAAAAACTGTTTTTT
.,many,TRBV7-6,TRBJ2-1,14,CASSLQSGGNEQFF,TGTGCCAGCAGTTTGCAGTCGGGTGGCAATGAGCAGTTCTTC
.,.,TRBV10-3,TRBJ2-4,15,CAISESGLPKYIQYF,TGTGCCATCAGTGAGTCGGGCTTACCCAAGTACATTCAGTACTTC
TRBD1,.,TRBV7-9,TRBJ2-1,14,CASSRQGPDNEQFF,TGTGCCAGCAGCCGACAGGGTCCCGATAATGAGCAGTTCTTC
.,few,TRBV6-5,TRBJ2-1,17,CASSDERGALSYNEQFF,TGTGCCAGCAGTGACGAACGGGGGGCACTCTCCTACAATGAGCAGTTCTTC
TRBD1,.,TRBV6-1,TRBJ2-3,18,CASSEAGDRISRTDTQYF,TGTGCCAGCAGTGAAGCAGGGGACAGGATCTCTAGGACGGATACGCAGTATTTT
.,few,TRBV12-3/TRBV12-4,TRBJ2-7,13,CASSLVWGNEQYF,TGTGCCAGCAGTTTAGTTTGGGGGAACGAGCAGTACTTC
.,.,TRBV20-1,TRBJ1-1,13,CSARGRSTQVAFF,TGCAGTGCTAGAGGACGGTCCACGCAGGTCGCTTTCTTT
.,.,TRBV4-1,TRBJ1-1,15,CASSQDGGVGPEAFF,TGCGCCAGCAGCCAAGACGGTGGCGTAGGGCCTGAAGCTTTCTTT
TRBD2,few,TRBV12-3/TRBV12-4,TRBJ2-3,16,CASSFSSGGLRDTQYF,TGTGCCAGCAGTTTTTCTAGCGGGGGGCTCAGAGATACGCAGTATTTT
.,few,TRBV6-5,TRBJ1-2,15,CASSLTLTARYGYTF,TGTGCCAGCAGCCTTACCTTGACAGCCCGATATGGCTACACCTTC
.,many,TRBV4-1,TRBJ1-2,15,CASSQGSGANYGYTF,TGCGCCAGCAGCCAAGGGTCAGGGGCTAACTATGGCTACACCTTC
.,.,TRBV28,TRBJ2-3,15,CASSLGDGDTDTQYF,TGTGCCAGCAGTTTGGGGGACGGGGACACAGATACGCAGTATTTT
TRBD2,many,TRBV7-3,TRBJ2-1,14,CASSYPGGPVEQFF,TGTGCCAGCAGCTACCCGGGGGGGCCGGTTGAGCAGTTCTTC
TRBD2,many,TRBV7-2,TRBJ2-5,15,CASTIAGGLRETQYF,TGTGCCAGCACCATAGCGGGGGGGCTTAGGGAGACCCAGTACTTC
.,few,TRBV29-1,TRBJ2-3,15,CSVIGTKYWADTQYF,TGCAGCGTTATTGGGACGAAATACTGGGCAGATACGCAGTATTTT